This T cell receptor beta chain was identified during a study of cytomegalovirus exposure and HLA in healthy donors. Looking at the study overall: Researchers found that just over 80% of 350 to 500 genotyped donors fell within the Caucasian-associated ancestry cluster. Findings and limits, study-wide: The authors later linked a missense DCLRE1C variant to TCR beta V- and J-gene trimming. Some V segments, including TRBV6-2 and TRBV6-3, were excluded as indistinguishable.

This clone was counted a single time. The antigen is undetermined. PCR amplification relied on 60 Vbeta primers (plus 13 Jbeta primers). Profiled with immunoSEQ multiplex PCR; TCRdb holds only in-frame clones, not every one. The sample has 95,000 to 120,000 clones, roughly 70% seen once. The CDR3 has 17 amino acids. Germline V CDR1 and CDR2: SGHTS, YDEGEE. The germline V and J ends were trimmed by 0 bases and 0 bases, with 10 bases remaining between them. This receptor was identified in a man younger than 35 in good health and CMV-seropositive. Input material: PBMCs. This rearrangement joins TRBV5-8 to TRBJ1-6; D is uncertain. CDR3 in amino acids: CASSLGSSSSYNSPLHF. CDR3 nucleotides: TGTGCCAGCAGCTTGGGTTCGTCGAGCTCCTATAATTCACCCCTCCACTTT.